This passage covers 23 T cell receptor beta chains from one sample sequenced in a study of cytomegalovirus exposure and HLA in healthy donors. PCR employed 60 Vbeta and 13 Jbeta primers. Clones were sequenced by immunoSEQ multiplex PCR, and TCRdb holds only the in-frame ones, with some missing. The sample yields 200,000 to 250,000 clones, over 65% seen once. Sequenced material: PBMCs. These receptors were obtained from a woman in her sixties in good health and CMV-seropositive.

The rearrangement joins TRBV6-5 to TRBJ1-3; D gene ambiguous. This CDR3 has 14 amino acids. V lost 5 bases and J lost 0, with 8 bases in between. Germline V lookup: CDR1 MNHEY, CDR2 SVGAGI. The CDR3 protein is CASSPPGSGNTIYF. The CDR3 DNA follows: TGTGCCAGCAGTCCTCCCGGCTCTGGAAACACCATATATTTT.

The chain is built from TRBV25-1 and TRBJ1-1, with D perhaps matching TRBD1 (5 bases). V lost 7 bases, J lost 5 bases, and 14 bases lay in between. The CDR3 covers 13 residues. Looked up from germline, CDR1 is MGHDK and CDR2 is SYGVNS. This CDR3 reads CASTAGGKTEAFF. CDR3 nucleotide sequence: TGTGCCAGCACCGCCGGGGGGAAAACTGAAGCTTTCTTT.

The V and J genes are TRBV4-2 and TRBJ1-4, with TRBD1 identical over 7 bases. V shed 4 bases and J 5 bases; nucleotides not matched to a gene: 4. This CDR3 is built from 14 residues. Germline V gives CDR1 LGHNA, CDR2 YNFKEQ. CDR3 amino acids: CASSPTRGNEKLFF. CDR3 bases: TGTGCCAGCAGCCCGACCAGGGGGAATGAAAAACTGTTTTTT.

The CDR3 DNA sequence: TGTGCCATCAGTGAGGACAGGGATATTGGAAAACTGTTTTTT. Amino acid sequence: CAISEDRDIGKLFF. The J gene is TRBJ1-4, the V gene TRBV10-3, with 7 bases matching TRBD1. V was clipped by 2 bases and J by 10 bases; unmatched bases: 7. Looked up from germline, CDR1 is ENHRY and CDR2 is SYGVKD. The CDR3 extends over 14 amino acids.

The chain carries TRBV19 and TRBJ1-2; 7 bases are a match to TRBD1. Losses at the gene ends were 5 bases for V and 4 bases for J; bases not matched to a gene: 13. This CDR3 spans 16 amino acids. The germline gives CDR1 LNHDA, CDR2 SQIVND (reference sequence). CDR3 residues: CASSSRQGSFVYGYTF. The CDR3, as DNA: TGTGCCAGTAGTTCCAGACAGGGATCTTTTGTCTATGGCTACACCTTC. The whole variable domain, filled in from reference TRBV19 and TRBJ1-2, reads DGGITQSPKYLFRKEGQNVTLSCEQNLNHDAMYWYRQDPGQGLRLIYYSQIVNDFQKGDIAEGYSVSREKKESFPLTVTSAQKNPTAFYLCASSSRQGSFVYGYTFGSGTRLTVV.

The CDR3 protein is CASSLLAGLTGELFF. CDR3 coding DNA: TGTGCCAGCAGCTTATTGGCAGGGCTGACCGGGGAGCTGTTTTTT. The J gene is TRBJ2-2, the V gene TRBV7-6; a possible D gene is TRBD1 (5 bases). The V end was cut by 2 bases, the J end by 5 bases, with 12 bases between. CDR1 and CDR2 from the germline V gene are SGHVS and FNYEAQ. The CDR3 is 15 amino acids.

Only a few counts were recorded for this clone. This chain links TRBV10-1 with TRBJ2-1; weak D call: TRBD1 (6 bases). This CDR3 contains 15 residues. The germline V gene encodes CDR1 WNHNN and CDR2 SYGVQD (reference sequence). The V end lost 3 bases, the J end lost 6 bases, and 15 bases lay between the germline ends. The CDR3, as DNA: TGCGCCAGCAGTGAAGGGCAGGGGTCAATCAATGAGCAGTTCTTC. Amino acid sequence: CASSEGQGSINEQFF.

This chain uses TRBV18 with TRBJ2-3; TRBD1 matches 8 bases. The germline gives CDR1 KGHSH, CDR2 LQKENI. The CDR3 is made up of 15 amino acids. Trimming at V came to 5 bases and at J to 1 base, leaving 5 bases not matched to a gene. The CDR3 loop reads CASSWGQEGTDTQYF. CDR3 DNA: TGTGCCAGCTCATGGGGACAGGAGGGCACAGATACGCAGTATTTT.

Only a few counts were recorded for this clone. The chain couples TRBV28 to TRBJ1-5; D gene ambiguous. This CDR3 has 14 amino acids. Germline V lookup: CDR1 MDHEN, CDR2 SYDVKM. V was pared by 7 bases and J by 0 bases, with 10 bases between. The CDR3 here is CASNLRGSNQPQHF. DNA for the CDR3: TGTGCCAGCAACTTACGGGGTAGCAATCAGCCCCAGCATTTT.

This chain connects TRBV4-2 to TRBJ2-7; weak D call: TRBD2 (7 bases). The CDR3 runs to 18 residues. Trimming took off 0 bases at V and 2 bases at J, with 20 bases between the two ends. Germline CDR1 is LGHNA and CDR2 is YNFKEQ. The CDR3 DNA sequence: TGTGCCAGCAGCCAAGAAGGCGGTCGCGGGCGGGGGCCCTACGAGCAGTACTTC. Amino acids: CASSQEGGRGRGPYEQYF.

The chain uses TRBV4-3 and TRBJ1-4; 10 bases map to TRBD1. Trimming cost V 1 base and J 6 bases; bases outside gene matches: 5. Per germline, CDR1 LGHNA and CDR2 YSLEER. There are 16 residues in the CDR3. The CDR3 reads CASSQVRGTGDEKLFF. The DNA for the CDR3 is TGCGCCAGCAGCCAAGTAAGAGGGACAGGGGATGAAAAACTGTTTTTT.

V gene TRBV29-1 combines with J gene TRBJ2-2, with 7 bases identical to TRBD1. V dropped 6 bases and J dropped 1; count of bases not matched to a gene: 5. The CDR3 loop spans 14 amino acids. Per the germline V gene, CDR1 is SQVTM and CDR2 is ANQGSEA. CDR3 sequence (DNA): TGCAGCGTGTCAAGGACAGGGAACACCGGGGAGCTGTTTTTT. This encodes CSVSRTGNTGELFF.

The V gene is TRBV13, the J gene TRBJ2-1; 13 bases align to TRBD2. V was clipped by 5 bases and J by 5 bases; unmatched bases: 3. The germline V gene encodes CDR1 PRHDT and CDR2 FYEKMQ (reference sequence). The CDR3 totals 15 residues. The CDR3 reads CASSPGTSGNNEQFF. Here the CDR3 DNA reads TGTGCCAGCAGCCCAGGGACTAGCGGGAACAATGAGCAGTTCTTC.

The chain joins TRBV11-2 to TRBJ1-1, with TRBD1 as a possible D gene (6 bases). Per the germline V gene, CDR1 is SGHAT and CDR2 is FQNNGV. The CDR3 length is 14 residues. V lost 5 bases to trimming and J lost 1 base, with 11 bases between them. CDR3 bases: TGTGCCAGCAGCCGAGGGGGATCGAACACTGAAGCTTTCTTT. Amino acids: CASSRGGSNTEAFF.

The V and J genes are TRBV5-1 and TRBJ2-2; 9 bases agree with TRBD1. After removal of 4 bases from V and 1 base from J, the junction contained 5 bases not matched to a gene. Germline-derived CDR1 and CDR2 are SGHRS and YFSETQ. The CDR3 is 16 residues long. The CDR3 DNA sequence: TGCGCCAGCAGCCACACGACAGGGGGGAACACCGGGGAGCTGTTTTTT. This sequence encodes CASSHTTGGNTGELFF.

This clone came up a few times. The rearrangement uses TRBV2 and TRBJ1-1, with D possibly matching TRBD1 (5 bases). CDR1 SNHLY and CDR2 FYNNEI come from the germline V gene. The CDR3 consists of 13 residues. With 11 bases removed from V and 1 base from J, the gap between germline ends came to 14 bases. CDR3 DNA sequence: TGTGCCGCGGCCAGGGACTCGAACACTGAAGCTTTCTTT. This gives the protein CAAARDSNTEAFF. Full variable domain (outside the CDR3, taken from reference TRBV2 and TRBJ1-1): EPEVTQTPSHQVTQMGQEVILRCVPISNHLYFYWYRQILGQKVEFLVSFYNNEISEKSEIFDDQFSVERPDGSNFTLKIRSTKLEDSAMYFCAAARDSNTEAFFGQGTRLTVV.

V gene TRBV11-2 combines with J gene TRBJ2-7; D gene unclear. Germline CDR1 is SGHAT and CDR2 is FQNNGV. The CDR3 spans 16 residues. Trimming took 5 bases from V and 1 from J, leaving 18 bases between them. The CDR3 loop reads CASSLMADIPSYEQYF. The CDR3 nucleotides read TGTGCCAGCAGCCTAATGGCAGACATCCCTTCCTACGAGCAGTACTTC.

This clone was observed a single time. The chain combines TRBV6-6 with TRBJ2-5; 9 bases match TRBD1. The CDR3 runs 12 residues. Germline CDR1 reads MNHNY; CDR2 reads SVGAGI (reference sequence). Trimming cost V 7 bases and J 4 bases; bases outside gene matches: 1. The CDR3 DNA sequence: TGTGCCAGCACGGGACAGGGAGAGACCCAGTACTTC. Amino acids: CASTGQGETQYF.

This chain links TRBV5-1 with TRBJ2-3; 9 positions match TRBD2. The CDR3 contains 16 residues. V lost 1 base to trimming and J lost 2 bases; unmatched junction nucleotides: 5. CDR1 SGHRS and CDR2 YFSETQ come from the germline V gene. In DNA, the CDR3 is TGCGCCAGCAGCTTGCGGTCTAGCGGGGTCACAGATACGCAGTATTTT. This sequence encodes CASSLRSSGVTDTQYF. The whole variable domain, remainder taken from reference TRBV5-1 and TRBJ2-3, is KAGVTQTPRYLIKTRGQQVTLSCSPISGHRSVSWYQQTPGQGLQFLFEYFSETQRNKGNFPGRFSGRQFSNSRSEMNVSTLELGDSALYLCASSLRSSGVTDTQYFGPGTRLTVL.

The CDR3 DNA follows: TGTGCCAGCCGTAGCGGGGGCTCCTACAATGAGCAGTTCTTC. Its translation: CASRSGGSYNEQFF. The chain has TRBV6-1 and TRBJ2-1; 9 bases map to TRBD2. The CDR3 is made up of 14 amino acids. V shed 8 bases, J shed 0 bases, and the junction held 2 bases outside the gene matches. In germline, CDR1 is MNHNS, CDR2 SASEGT.

This clone was recorded once. CDR3 region: CASSLTGTYEQYF. Here the CDR3 DNA reads TGTGCCAGCAGCTTAACAGGAACCTACGAGCAGTACTTC. The V gene is TRBV7-8, the J gene TRBJ2-7; D may be TRBD1 (5 bases). The CDR3 spans 13 residues. Between the trimmed V and J ends, which lost 2 bases and 2 bases, there was a span of 7 bases. Germline V lookup: CDR1 SGHVS, CDR2 FQNEAQ.

This chain joins TRBV5-1 and TRBJ1-1; D is undetermined. V lost 4 bases and J 3 bases, leaving 16 bases between the germline ends. The length of the CDR3 is 15 residues. Germline-derived CDR1 and CDR2 are SGHRS and YFSETQ. CDR3 protein: CASSNLRVGDTEAFF. The CDR3 DNA reads as TGCGCCAGCAGCAATTTGAGGGTAGGCGACACTGAAGCTTTCTTT.

The chain combines TRBV7-8 with TRBJ2-7, with D tentatively TRBD1 (5 bases). The germline V gene encodes CDR1 SGHVS and CDR2 FQNEAQ. The V end was cut by 5 bases, the J end by 0 bases, with 14 bases between. The CDR3 consists of 15 residues. Here the CDR3 DNA reads TGTGCCAGCAGCCACAGGCGAATAAGCTCCTACGAGCAGTACTTC. It encodes CASSHRRISSYEQYF.